These T cell receptor beta chains were read from a single sample in a study of beta chain features in type 1 diabetes. Profiled with immunoSEQ multiplex PCR; TCRdb holds only in-frame clones, not every one. The profile shows just over 450,000 clones, over 25% of them singletons. Input material: naive CD4+ T cells from blood. These receptors all come from a man between 18 and 35 years old in good health. CDR3s include the opening cysteine and the closing phenylalanine or tryptophan. The order of the fields is CDR3 protein, CDR3 DNA, J gene, clone size, D gene, V gene. The D gene is left open where the match is weak. Some rows mark clone size as missing; the rest say once, few, many or name a class of expanded clone.

CASSLRGDSWGAQYF,TGTGCCAGCAGTTTAAGGGGGGACTCCTGGGGAGCCCAGTACTTC,TRBJ2-5,NA,NA,TRBV27
CSVDPRGETQYF,TGCAGCGTTGACCCTAGGGGAGAGACCCAGTACTTC,TRBJ2-5,few,NA,TRBV29-1
CASSFQEIGLEQFF,TGCGCCAGCAGCTTCCAAGAAATCGGCTTAGAGCAGTTCTTC,TRBJ2-1,once,NA,TRBV5-1
CASRLDRVEQFF,TGTGCCAGCAGGTTAGACAGGGTTGAGCAGTTCTTC,TRBJ2-1,once,TRBD1,TRBV6-1
CSVGGAGGQETQYF,TGCAGCGTTGGAGGAGCGGGAGGGCAAGAGACCCAGTACTTC,TRBJ2-5,NA,TRBD2,TRBV29-1
CASSLATTSGRWNEQFF,TGTGCCAGCAGCTTGGCTACGACTAGCGGGAGGTGGAATGAGCAGTTCTTC,TRBJ2-1,NA,TRBD2,TRBV5-8
CASSPRQGGSTEAFF,TGTGCCAGCAGCCCCCGTCAGGGCGGGTCCACTGAAGCTTTCTTT,TRBJ1-1,NA,NA,TRBV7-2
CASSARQVVGQETQYF,TGTGCCAGCAGCGCGAGACAGGTGGTGGGGCAAGAGACCCAGTACTTC,TRBJ2-5,few,NA,TRBV9
CASSIEDGSQFF,TGTGCCAGCAGCATTGAGGATGGGTCCCAGTTCTTC,TRBJ2-1,NA,NA,TRBV7-2
CASSQAVAGGQFF,TGCGCCAGCAGCCAAGCCGTAGCGGGGGGGCAGTTCTTC,TRBJ2-1,few,TRBD2,TRBV4-3
CASSLGDYEAETQYF,TGCGCCAGCAGCTTGGGGGACTATGAAGCAGAGACCCAGTACTTC,TRBJ2-5,few,TRBD2,TRBV5-1
CASSPRWDSFF,TGTGCCAGCAGTCCCCGGTGGGACTCCTTCTTC,TRBJ2-1,NA,NA,TRBV2
CASSRAGVGQNIQYF,TGTGCCAGCTCACGTGCGGGAGTGGGGCAAAACATTCAGTACTTC,TRBJ2-4,NA,TRBD2,TRBV18
CATSRDRLAANTGELFF,TGTGCCACCAGCAGAGACCGGTTAGCGGCGAACACCGGGGAGCTGTTTTTT,TRBJ2-2,few,NA,TRBV15
CASRIGQGDYGYTF,TGTGCCAGCAGAATCGGACAGGGAGACTATGGCTACACCTTC,TRBJ1-2,NA,TRBD1,TRBV6-5
CAISDRFSGNTIYF,TGTGCCATCAGTGACAGGTTCTCTGGAAACACCATATATTTT,TRBJ1-3,NA,NA,TRBV10-3
CASSLVRGMNEQFF,TGTGCCAGCAGCTTAGTCCGGGGCATGAATGAGCAGTTCTTC,TRBJ2-1,once,NA,TRBV11-2
CASSPRTGSSGANVLTF,TGTGCCAGCAGCCCTCGGACAGGTAGCTCTGGGGCCAACGTCCTGACTTTC,TRBJ2-6,NA,TRBD1,TRBV5-6
CASSLASGSEQYF,TGCGCCAGCAGCTTGGCGTCGGGAAGCGAGCAGTACTTC,TRBJ2-7,NA,NA,TRBV5-1
CASSLTSVADTQYF,TGCGCCAGCAGCTTGACCTCAGTGGCTGATACGCAGTATTTT,TRBJ2-3,NA,NA,TRBV5-1
CASSSYSGGLSYEQYF,TGTGCCAGCAGTTCCTACTCCGGGGGCCTGTCCTACGAGCAGTACTTC,TRBJ2-7,NA,NA,TRBV6-5
CSVQEGRGIQYF,TGCAGCGTTCAGGAGGGCCGGGGCATTCAGTACTTC,TRBJ2-4,NA,NA,TRBV29-1
CASSPTTSGRTEQFF,TGTGCCAGCAGCCCCACGACTAGCGGGAGGACTGAGCAGTTCTTC,TRBJ2-1,NA,TRBD2,TRBV9
CAISESDRGGSYEQYF,TGTGCCATCAGTGAGTCGGACAGGGGTGGCTCCTACGAGCAGTACTTC,TRBJ2-7,NA,TRBD1,TRBV10-3
CASSEFGRYEQYF,TGTGCCAGCAGTGAATTTGGCCGATACGAGCAGTACTTC,TRBJ2-7,NA,NA,TRBV25-1
CASSQVLGELFF,TGCGCCAGCAGCCAAGTTCTCGGGGAGCTGTTTTTT,TRBJ2-2,few,NA,TRBV4-3
CASSLVSGRAGETQYF,TGCGCCAGCAGCTTGGTTAGCGGGAGGGCCGGGGAGACCCAGTACTTC,TRBJ2-5,NA,TRBD2,TRBV5-1
CASRRSYNEQFF,TGTGCCTCCCGGAGGTCCTACAATGAGCAGTTCTTC,TRBJ2-1,few,NA,TRBV30
CATSRWTGPDEKLFF,TGTGCCACCAGCAGGTGGACAGGGCCCGATGAAAAACTGTTTTTT,TRBJ1-4,NA,TRBD1,TRBV15
CAISEITSGSTDTQYF,TGTGCCATCAGTGAGATAACTAGCGGGAGTACAGATACGCAGTATTTT,TRBJ2-3,NA,TRBD2,TRBV10-3
CSAGWVGEQFF,TGCAGTGCAGGCTGGGTTGGCGAGCAGTTCTTC,TRBJ2-1,few,NA,TRBV20-1
CSVVLLDTQYF,TGCAGCGTTGTTTTACTGGATACGCAGTATTTT,TRBJ2-3,NA,NA,TRBV29-1
CSVKQGFYNEQFF,TGCAGCGTCAAACAGGGGTTCTACAATGAGCAGTTCTTC,TRBJ2-1,NA,TRBD1,TRBV29-1
CSASRGAGITDTQYF,TGCAGCGCCTCCCGCGGAGCGGGGATCACAGATACGCAGTATTTT,TRBJ2-3,NA,TRBD2,TRBV29-1
CASSVEGQGGSGANVLTF,TGTGCCAGCAGCGTAGAGGGACAGGGAGGTTCTGGGGCCAACGTCCTGACTTTC,TRBJ2-6,NA,TRBD1,TRBV9
CASISLGQGTDTQYF,TGTGCCAGCATCTCTCTGGGGCAGGGCACAGATACGCAGTATTTT,TRBJ2-3,few,NA,TRBV27
CASSLSGIEQETQYF,TGTGCCAGCAGCTTAAGCGGGATCGAACAAGAGACCCAGTACTTC,TRBJ2-5,few,TRBD2,TRBV11-1
CASSLTSGAYNEQFF,TGTGCCAGCAGTCTGACTAGCGGAGCCTACAATGAGCAGTTCTTC,TRBJ2-1,NA,TRBD2,TRBV28
CASSITGTGSYEQYF,TGTGCCAGTAGTATAACCGGGACCGGATCCTACGAGCAGTACTTC,TRBJ2-7,NA,NA,TRBV19
CASSYSLVRLNEQFF,TGTGCCAGCAGTTACTCGTTAGTCAGACTCAATGAGCAGTTCTTC,TRBJ2-1,NA,NA,TRBV6-6
CARYCGGSVRLYGEQFF,TGTGCCAGATACTGTGGCGGGAGTGTTCGGCTATACGGTGAGCAGTTCTTC,TRBJ2-1,NA,TRBD2,TRBV7-3
CASSLGTSGTGELFF,TGCGCCAGCAGCTTGGGGACTAGCGGCACCGGGGAGCTGTTTTTT,TRBJ2-2,few,TRBD2,TRBV5-1
CASTTWDFYGYTF,TGTGCCAGCACCACGTGGGATTTCTATGGCTACACCTTC,TRBJ1-2,NA,NA,TRBV7-9
CAISDPLLNEQFF,TGTGCCATCAGTGACCCTCTTCTCAATGAGCAGTTCTTC,TRBJ2-1,NA,NA,TRBV10-3
CASSQSLMTSGTDTQYF,TGTGCCAGCAGCCAAAGTCTAATGACTAGCGGGACAGATACGCAGTATTTT,TRBJ2-3,NA,TRBD2,TRBV4-2
CASSQETGTTQYF,TGCGCCAGCAGCCAAGAGACAGGGACTACGCAGTATTTT,TRBJ2-3,NA,TRBD1,TRBV7-9
CASSLTGTNTEAFF,TGTGCCAGCAGCTTAACAGGGACGAACACTGAAGCTTTCTTT,TRBJ1-1,few,NA,TRBV7-2
CASSESGQPQHF,TGTGCCAGCAGTGAGTCTGGCCAGCCCCAGCATTTT,TRBJ1-5,NA,NA,TRBV25-1
CASSLASPLGEQYF,TGTGCCAGCAGCTTAGCCTCCCCTTTGGGCGAGCAGTACTTC,TRBJ2-7,NA,NA,TRBV7-2
CASSALTSGPLAEQFF,TGTGCCAGCAGCGCCCTGACTAGCGGCCCCCTTGCTGAGCAGTTCTTC,TRBJ2-1,few,TRBD2,TRBV9
CASSRDRTQPQHF,TGTGCCAGCAGCCGGGACAGGACGCAGCCCCAGCATTTT,TRBJ1-5,NA,TRBD1,TRBV7-2
CAWSVRGLEETQYF,TGTGCCTGGAGTGTACGGGGCCTAGAGGAGACCCAGTACTTC,TRBJ2-5,NA,NA,TRBV30
CASSVDSPEDYGYTF,TGTGCCAGCAGCGTAGACTCCCCCGAAGACTATGGCTACACCTTC,TRBJ1-2,few,NA,TRBV9